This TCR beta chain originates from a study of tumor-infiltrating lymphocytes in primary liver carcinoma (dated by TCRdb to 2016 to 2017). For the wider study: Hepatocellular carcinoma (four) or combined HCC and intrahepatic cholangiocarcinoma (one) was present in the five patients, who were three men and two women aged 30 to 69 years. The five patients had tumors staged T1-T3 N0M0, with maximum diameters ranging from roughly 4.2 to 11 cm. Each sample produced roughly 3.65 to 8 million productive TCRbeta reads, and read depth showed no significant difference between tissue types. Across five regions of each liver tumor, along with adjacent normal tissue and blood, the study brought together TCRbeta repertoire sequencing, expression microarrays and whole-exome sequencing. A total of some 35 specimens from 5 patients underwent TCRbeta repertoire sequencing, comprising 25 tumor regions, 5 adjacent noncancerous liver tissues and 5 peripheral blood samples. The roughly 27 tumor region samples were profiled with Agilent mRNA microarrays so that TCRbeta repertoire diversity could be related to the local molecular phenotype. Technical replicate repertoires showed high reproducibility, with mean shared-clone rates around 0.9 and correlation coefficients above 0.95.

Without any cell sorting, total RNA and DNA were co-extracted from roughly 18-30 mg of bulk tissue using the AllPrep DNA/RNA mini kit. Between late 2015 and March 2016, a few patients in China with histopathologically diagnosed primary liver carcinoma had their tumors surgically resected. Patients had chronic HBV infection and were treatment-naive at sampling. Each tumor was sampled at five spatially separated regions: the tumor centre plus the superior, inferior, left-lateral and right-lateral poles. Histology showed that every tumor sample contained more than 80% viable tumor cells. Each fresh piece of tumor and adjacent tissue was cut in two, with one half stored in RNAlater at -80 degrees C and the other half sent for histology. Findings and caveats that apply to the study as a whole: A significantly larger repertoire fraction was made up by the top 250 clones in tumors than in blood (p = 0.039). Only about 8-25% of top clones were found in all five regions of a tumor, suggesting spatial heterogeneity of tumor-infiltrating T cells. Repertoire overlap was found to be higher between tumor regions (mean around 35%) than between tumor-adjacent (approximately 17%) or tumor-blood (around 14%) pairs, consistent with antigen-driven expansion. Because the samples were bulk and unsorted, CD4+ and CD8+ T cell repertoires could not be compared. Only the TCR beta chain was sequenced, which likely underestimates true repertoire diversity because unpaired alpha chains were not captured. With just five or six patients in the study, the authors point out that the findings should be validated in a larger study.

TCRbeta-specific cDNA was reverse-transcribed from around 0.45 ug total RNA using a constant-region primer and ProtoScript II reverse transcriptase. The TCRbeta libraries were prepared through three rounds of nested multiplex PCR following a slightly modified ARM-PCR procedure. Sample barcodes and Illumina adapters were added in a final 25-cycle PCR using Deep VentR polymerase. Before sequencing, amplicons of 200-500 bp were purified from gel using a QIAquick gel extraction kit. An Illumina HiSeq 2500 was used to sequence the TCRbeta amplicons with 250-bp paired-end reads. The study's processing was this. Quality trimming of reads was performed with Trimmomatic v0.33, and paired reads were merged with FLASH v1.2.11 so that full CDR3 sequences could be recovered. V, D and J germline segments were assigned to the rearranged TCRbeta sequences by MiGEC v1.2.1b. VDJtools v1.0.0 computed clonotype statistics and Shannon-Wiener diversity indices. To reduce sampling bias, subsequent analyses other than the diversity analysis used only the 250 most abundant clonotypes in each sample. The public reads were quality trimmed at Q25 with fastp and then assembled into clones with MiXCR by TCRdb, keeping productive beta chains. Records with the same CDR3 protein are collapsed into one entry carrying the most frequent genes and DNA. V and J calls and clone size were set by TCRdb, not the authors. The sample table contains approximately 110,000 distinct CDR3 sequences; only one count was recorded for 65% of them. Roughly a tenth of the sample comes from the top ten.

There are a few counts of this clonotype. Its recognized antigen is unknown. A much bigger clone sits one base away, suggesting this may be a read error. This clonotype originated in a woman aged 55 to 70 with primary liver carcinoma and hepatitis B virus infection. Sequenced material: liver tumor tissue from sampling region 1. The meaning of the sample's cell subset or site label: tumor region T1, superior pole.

The CDR3 in this case is CATGRAREQYF. The base sequence is TGTGCCACCGGGAGGGCGCGCGAGCAGTACTTC. The sequence joins TRBV6-2 or TRBV6-3 to TRBJ2-7; 8 nucleotides in the junction match TRBD2. The CDR3 goes from the cysteine to the phenylalanine over 11 residues. The entry retains the CDR3 DNA only, 33 bases that are in frame from base 1. Ends trimmed: V by 10 bases, J by 6 bases; bases unmatched to a gene: 5. The germline V gene provides CDR1 MNHEY and CDR2 SVGEGT.